This TCR beta chain came from a study of blood T cell repertoires in COVID-19. On the study more broadly: COVID-19 samples collected from the United States, Italy and Spain covered acute and convalescent phases.

Trimming left V 6 bases short and J 1 base short, with 9 bases between. The CDR3 totals 13 residues. Original data processing: Estimation of nucleated cell counts relied on the amplification of reference gene primers. The data were produced by immunoSEQ multiplex PCR, yet TCRdb's version contains in-frame clones alone and is incomplete. The D gene and trimming were derived from the DNA, and the V and J assignments and clone size from that table. The sample contains 100,000 to 150,000 clones, roughly 85% of which appear only once. V and J are TRBV12-3 or TRBV12-4 and TRBJ1-1, with D perhaps TRBD1 (5 bases). Sequencing was carried out using peripheral blood. This TCR derives from a human donor in a cohort sampled during active COVID-19. CDR3 region: CASRSTANTEAFF. The CDR3 DNA sequence: TGTGCCAGCAGATCGACAGCGAACACTGAAGCTTTCTTT.